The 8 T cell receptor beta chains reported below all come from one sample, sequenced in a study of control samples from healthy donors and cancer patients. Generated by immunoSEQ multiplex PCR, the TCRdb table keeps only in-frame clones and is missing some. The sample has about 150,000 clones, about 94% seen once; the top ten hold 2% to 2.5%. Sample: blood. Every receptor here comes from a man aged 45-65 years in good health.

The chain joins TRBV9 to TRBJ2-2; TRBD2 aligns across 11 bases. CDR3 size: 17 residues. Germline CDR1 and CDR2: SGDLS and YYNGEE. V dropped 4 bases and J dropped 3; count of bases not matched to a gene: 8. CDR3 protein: CASSPPGLAEYTGELFF. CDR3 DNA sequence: TGTGCCAGCAGCCCTCCGGGACTAGCGGAATACACCGGGGAGCTGTTTTTT.

The CDR3 DNA sequence: TGTGCCATCAACGCGGGGAAAGGTACTGAAGCTTTCTTT. Its translation is CAINAGKGTEAFF. This rearrangement joins TRBV10-3 to TRBJ1-1; D is unresolved. CDR3 length equals 13 residues. CDR1 and CDR2 (germline): ENHRY, SYGVKD. The V gene lost 7 bases and the J gene lost 5 bases, with 14 bases spanning the gap.

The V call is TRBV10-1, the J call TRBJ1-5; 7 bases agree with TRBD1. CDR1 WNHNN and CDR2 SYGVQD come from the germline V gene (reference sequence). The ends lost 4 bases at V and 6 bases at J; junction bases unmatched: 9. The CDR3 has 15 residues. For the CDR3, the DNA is TGCGCCAGCAGTGCTTCGACAGGGAACGGTCAGCCCCAGCATTTT. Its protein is CASSASTGNGQPQHF.

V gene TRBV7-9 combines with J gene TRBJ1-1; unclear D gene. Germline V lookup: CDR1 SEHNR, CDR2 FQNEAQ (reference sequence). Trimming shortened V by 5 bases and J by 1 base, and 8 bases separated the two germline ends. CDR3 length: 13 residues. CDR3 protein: CASSPDWNTEAFF. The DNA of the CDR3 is TGTGCCAGCAGCCCGGACTGGAACACTGAAGCTTTCTTT. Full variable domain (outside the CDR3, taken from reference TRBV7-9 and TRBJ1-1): DTGVSQNPRHKITKRGQNVTFRCDPISEHNRLYWYRQTLGQGPEFLTYFQNEAQLEKSRLLSDRFSAERPKGSFSTLEIQRTEQGDSAMYLCASSPDWNTEAFFGQGTRLTVV.

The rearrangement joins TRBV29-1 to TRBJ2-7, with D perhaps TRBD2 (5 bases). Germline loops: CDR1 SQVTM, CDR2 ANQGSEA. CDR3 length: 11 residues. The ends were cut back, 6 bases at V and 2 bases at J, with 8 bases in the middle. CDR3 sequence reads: CSVHGTYEQYF. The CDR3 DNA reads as TGCAGCGTCCACGGGACCTACGAGCAGTACTTC.

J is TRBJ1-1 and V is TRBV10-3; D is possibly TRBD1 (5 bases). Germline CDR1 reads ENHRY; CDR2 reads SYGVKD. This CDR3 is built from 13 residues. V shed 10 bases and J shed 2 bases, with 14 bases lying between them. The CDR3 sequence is CATKRDGNTEAFF. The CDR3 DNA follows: TGTGCCACCAAGAGGGACGGAAACACTGAAGCTTTCTTT.

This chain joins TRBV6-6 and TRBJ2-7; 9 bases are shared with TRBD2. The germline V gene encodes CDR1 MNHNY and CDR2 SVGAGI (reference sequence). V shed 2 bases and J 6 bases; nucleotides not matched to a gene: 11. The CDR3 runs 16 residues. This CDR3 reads CASSYGRGRAVAEQYF. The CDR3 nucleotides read TGTGCCAGCAGTTACGGTCGCGGGAGGGCCGTCGCCGAGCAGTACTTC.

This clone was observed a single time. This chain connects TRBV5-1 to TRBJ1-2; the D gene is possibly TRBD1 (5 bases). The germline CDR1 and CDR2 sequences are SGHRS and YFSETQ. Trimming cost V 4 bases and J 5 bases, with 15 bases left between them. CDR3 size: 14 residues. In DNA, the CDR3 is TGCGCCAGCAGCGAAGGTTCAGGGAGATATGGCTACACCTTC. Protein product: CASSEGSGRYGYTF.